This is a list of T cell receptor beta chains from one sample in a study of T cell clusters in autoimmune cytopenias. No DNA is given; TCRdb re-called the multiplex PCR reads and lists each CDR3 protein once. This listing includes roughly 10,000 distinct CDR3 sequences. This sample also appeared in a second study, on T cell repertoires in aging, cancer and after chemotherapy.

The sequencing sample was made of peripheral blood. The receptor set was obtained from a human donor in good health. Both conserved end residues are part of each CDR3. The size of a clone is reported for some rows only, either as once, few or many, or as a class for expanded clones.

j_call v_call clone_size cdr3_aa
TRBJ1-1 TRBV12-3/TRBV12-4 NA CASSPRTGSGNTEAFF
TRBJ2-7 TRBV6-2/TRBV6-3 NA CASSNRGWGYEQYF
TRBJ2-1 TRBV18 NA CASSPGSYNEQFF
TRBJ2-1 TRBV19 NA CASSISGRAYNEQFF
TRBJ2-7 TRBV5-6 NA CASSGIRVNDEQYF
TRBJ2-5 TRBV29-1 medium-sized CSAQGEQETQYF
TRBJ2-2 TRBV27 NA CASSFPRQGGELFF
TRBJ1-1 TRBV12-3/TRBV12-4 NA CASSRVLREAFF
TRBJ2-1 TRBV5-5 NA CASSLYTKPNEQFF
TRBJ2-1 TRBV29-1 NA CSVEGRVGSYNEQFF
TRBJ2-1 TRBV12-3/TRBV12-4 NA CASSEGARQGGEQFF
TRBJ2-3 TRBV30 NA CAWTPGSGTDTQYF
TRBJ2-1 TRBV27 NA CASSPERGGYNEQFF
TRBJ1-4 TRBV19 NA CASSRPAGTDEKLFF